The clone carrying this TCR beta chain was seen a handful of times. What it recognizes is unknown. TCRdb itself ran the reads through MiXCR, one entry per CDR3 protein. The sample records some 400,000 distinct CDR3 sequences, 31% being singletons. The CDR3 is 17 amino acids. Trimming took 0 bases from V and 2 from J, leaving 17 bases between them. The sample belongs to a study of T cell repertoires in cytomegalovirus infection. Study details: Public TCR beta signatures were indicative of both CMV infection and a matching HLA type. Whole-study findings and limits: Dominating the ex vivo response were HLA-C-restricted CMV-specific TCR beta clonotypes. Pooled public TCR beta family frequency picked out CMV carriers with the relevant HLA.

Sequencing was performed on PBMCs. This sequence joins TRBV23-1 and TRBJ2-7, with D hard to call. TRBV23-1 is designated an ORF whose function remains uncertain. The TCR originated in a human donor in good health (CMV status not recorded). Some clones in this sample may be carry-over from other donors' samples. The CDR3 region has the DNA TGCGCCAGCAGTCAATCTTGGCAGCCCCTTTCCCCCTACGAGCAGTACTTC. Amino acids: CASSQSWQPLSPYEQYF.